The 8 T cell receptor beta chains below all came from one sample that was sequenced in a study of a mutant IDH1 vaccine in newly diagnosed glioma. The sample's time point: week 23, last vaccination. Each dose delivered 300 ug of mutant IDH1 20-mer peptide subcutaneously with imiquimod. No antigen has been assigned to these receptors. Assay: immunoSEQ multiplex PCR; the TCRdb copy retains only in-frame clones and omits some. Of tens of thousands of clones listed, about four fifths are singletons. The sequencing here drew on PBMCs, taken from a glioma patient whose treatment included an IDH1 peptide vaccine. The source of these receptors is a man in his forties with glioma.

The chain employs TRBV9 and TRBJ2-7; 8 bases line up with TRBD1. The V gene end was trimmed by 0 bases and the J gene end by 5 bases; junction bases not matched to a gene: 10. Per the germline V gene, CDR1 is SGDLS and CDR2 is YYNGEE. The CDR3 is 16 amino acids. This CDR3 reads CASSVAAGGNLDEQYF. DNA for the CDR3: TGTGCCAGCAGCGTAGCCGCAGGGGGCAACCTGGACGAGCAGTACTTC.

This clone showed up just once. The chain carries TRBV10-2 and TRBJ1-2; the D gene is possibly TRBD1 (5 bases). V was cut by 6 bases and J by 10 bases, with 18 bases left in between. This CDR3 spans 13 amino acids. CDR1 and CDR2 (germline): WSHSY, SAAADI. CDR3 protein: CASSEADDRPYTF. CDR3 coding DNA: TGCGCCAGCAGCGAAGCGGATGACAGACCCTACACCTTC.

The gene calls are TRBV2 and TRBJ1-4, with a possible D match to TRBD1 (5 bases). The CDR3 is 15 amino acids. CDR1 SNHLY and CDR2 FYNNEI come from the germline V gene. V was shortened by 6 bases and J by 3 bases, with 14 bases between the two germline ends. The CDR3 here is CASSAQQASNEKLFF. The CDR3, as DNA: TGTGCCAGCAGCGCCCAACAGGCTTCTAATGAAAAACTGTTTTTT.

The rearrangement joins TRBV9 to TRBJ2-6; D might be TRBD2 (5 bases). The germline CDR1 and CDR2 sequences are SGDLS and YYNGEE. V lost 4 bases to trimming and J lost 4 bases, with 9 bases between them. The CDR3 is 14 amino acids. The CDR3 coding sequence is TGTGCCAGCAGCAGGAGAGGGGGGGCCAACGTCCTGACTTTC. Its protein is CASSRRGGANVLTF.

The CDR3 loop reads CASSLGASGGSQETQYF. CDR3 sequence (DNA): TGCGCCAGCAGCTTGGGTGCTAGCGGGGGGTCCCAAGAGACCCAGTACTTC. This chain joins TRBV5-1 and TRBJ2-5; 11 bases map to TRBD2. Germline V gene data show CDR1 as SGHRS and CDR2 as YFSETQ. This CDR3 is built from 17 residues. Germline trimming cut 0 bases from V and 1 base from J; bases unmatched to any gene: 5.

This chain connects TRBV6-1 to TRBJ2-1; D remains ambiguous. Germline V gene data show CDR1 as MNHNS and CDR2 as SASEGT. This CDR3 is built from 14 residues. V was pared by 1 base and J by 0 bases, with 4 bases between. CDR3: CASSEVSSYNEQFF. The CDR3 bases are TGTGCCAGCAGTGAAGTTAGCTCCTACAATGAGCAGTTCTTC.

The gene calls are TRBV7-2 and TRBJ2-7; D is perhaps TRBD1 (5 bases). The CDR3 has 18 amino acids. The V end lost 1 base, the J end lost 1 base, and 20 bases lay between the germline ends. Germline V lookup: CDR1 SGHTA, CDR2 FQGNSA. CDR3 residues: CASSLEGRAVWSSYEQYF. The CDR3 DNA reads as TGTGCCAGCAGCTTAGAGGGCAGGGCGGTTTGGAGTTCCTACGAGCAGTACTTC.

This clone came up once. In nucleotides, the CDR3 is TGTGCCAGTAGTATTGGGGGGGCCGCCAGCAATCAGCCCCAGCATTTT. This sequence encodes CASSIGGAASNQPQHF. The chain joins TRBV19 to TRBJ1-5; maybe TRBD1 (6 bases). Germline CDR1 is LNHDA and CDR2 is SQIVND (reference sequence). This CDR3 contains 16 residues. The V end lost 3 bases, the J end lost 1 base, and 13 bases lay between the germline ends.